The next 25 T cell receptor beta chains were all read from a single sample in a study of Ad26.COV2.S vaccination and SARS-CoV-2 variants. Documented treatment: 15 to 20 received Ad26.COV2.S at low or high dose, single or two shots; 5 received placebo; per-sample allocation not given. The samples were gathered on day 63 after the first injection of vaccine or placebo. Sequencing used immunoSEQ multiplex PCR; TCRdb keeps in-frame clones, though not all of them. The table records some 290,000 clones, around four fifths of them present only once. The sequencing used peripheral blood, collected in a trial of Ad26.COV2.S vaccine versus placebo. These receptors originate from a person between 18 and 59 years old who received the Ad26.COV2.S COVID-19 vaccine or a placebo.

The chain links TRBV7-6 to TRBJ2-3, with 10 bases aligning to TRBD2. The V gene end was trimmed by 5 bases and the J gene end by 4 bases; junction bases not matched to a gene: 9. The CDR3 has 16 residues. The germline gives CDR1 SGHVS, CDR2 FNYEAQ. This CDR3 reads CASSPDSGGPSDTQYF. DNA for the CDR3: TGTGCCAGCAGCCCGGATAGCGGGGGGCCGTCAGATACGCAGTATTTT.

The V and J genes are TRBV7-9 and TRBJ2-1; D gene ambiguous. Trimming took 3 bases from V and 8 from J, leaving 11 bases between them. The CDR3 extends over 13 amino acids. Germline V gene data show CDR1 as SEHNR and CDR2 as FQNEAQ (reference sequence). The CDR3 loop reads CASSFAGLDEQFF. Here the CDR3 DNA reads TGTGCCAGCAGCTTTGCAGGTTTGGATGAGCAGTTCTTC.

The chain carries TRBV2 and TRBJ1-1; 8 bases are shared with TRBD1. V shed 6 bases and J 5 bases; nucleotides not matched to a gene: 5. This CDR3 is 13 amino acids long. Germline CDR1 and CDR2: SNHLY and FYNNEI. CDR3 nucleotides: TGTGCCAGCAGACAGACAGGGGTGACTGAAGCTTTCTTT. Its protein is CASRQTGVTEAFF.

This chain joins TRBV9 and TRBJ2-2; TRBD1 matches at 8 bases. Trimming cost V 4 bases and J 6 bases; bases outside gene matches: 8. The germline V gene encodes CDR1 SGDLS and CDR2 YYNGEE. This CDR3 is 15 amino acids long. CDR3 in DNA: TGTGCCAGCAGCCTTCTTTCAGGGGGCCCCGGGGAGCTGTTTTTT. It codes for CASSLLSGGPGELFF. The whole variable domain, remainder taken from reference TRBV9 and TRBJ2-2, is DSGVTQTPKHLITATGQRVTLRCSPRSGDLSVYWYQQSLDQGLQFLIQYYNGEERAKGNILERFSAQQFPDLHSELNLSSLELGDSALYFCASSLLSGGPGELFFGEGSRLTVL.

The chain combines TRBV27 with TRBJ1-2; no clear D. Deletions cut 4 bases from V and 2 bases from J, with 14 bases between. The CDR3 spans 15 residues. Germline values: CDR1 MNHEY, CDR2 SMNVEV (reference sequence). The CDR3 spells CASSSTSTPNYGYTF. DNA of the CDR3: TGTGCCAGCAGTTCCACGAGTACACCAAACTATGGCTACACCTTC.

The rearrangement links TRBV18 to TRBJ1-4; D is unclear. The V gene's germline CDR1 is KGHSH and CDR2 LQKENI. Trimming removed 1 base from V and 7 bases from J, with 10 bases in between. This CDR3 is 14 amino acids long. Written as DNA, the CDR3 is TGTGCCAGCTCACCACAGACATTCAGTGAAAAACTGTTTTTT. It translates to CASSPQTFSEKLFF.

The chain carries TRBV5-8 and TRBJ2-5; D assignment may be TRBD1 or TRBD2 (5 bases each). Germline CDR1 SGHTS, CDR2 YDEGEE. The ends were cut back, 4 bases at V and 5 bases at J, with 18 bases in the middle. The CDR3 is made up of 15 amino acids. CDR3 sequence: CASSLNPGKGETQYF. The CDR3 nucleotides read TGTGCCAGCAGCCTAAACCCGGGAAAGGGGGAGACCCAGTACTTC.

V is TRBV5-4 and J is TRBJ1-2, with 7 bases lining up with TRBD1. V lost 5 bases and J lost 6; bases outside the gene matches: 10. CDR1 and CDR2 (germline): SGHNT, YYREEE (reference sequence). This CDR3 has 14 amino acids. Here the CDR3 reads CASSYTGEVDGYTF. CDR3 coding DNA: TGTGCCAGCAGTTATACAGGGGAGGTGGATGGCTACACCTTC.

The chain recombines TRBV7-9 with TRBJ1-5; TRBD1 aligns across 9 bases. V was clipped by 5 bases and J by 8 bases; unmatched bases: 7. CDR3 size: 14 residues. The V gene's germline CDR1 is SEHNR and CDR2 FQNEAQ (reference sequence). CDR3 in amino acids: CASSHTGGAKPQHF. The CDR3 bases are TGTGCCAGCAGCCATACAGGGGGCGCGAAGCCCCAGCATTTT. Using reference TRBV7-9 and TRBJ1-5 for the parts outside the CDR3, the full variable domain is DTGVSQNPRHKITKRGQNVTFRCDPISEHNRLYWYRQTLGQGPEFLTYFQNEAQLEKSRLLSDRFSAERPKGSFSTLEIQRTEQGDSAMYLCASSHTGGAKPQHFGDGTRLSIL.

This sequence joins TRBV5-1 and TRBJ2-7; either TRBD1 or TRBD2 may supply D (6 bases each). The V and J ends lost 2 bases and 3 bases respectively, with 15 bases between them. The CDR3 consists of 15 residues. From germline, CDR1 is SGHRS and CDR2 YFSETQ. The DNA of the CDR3 is TGCGCCAGCAGCTTTACAGGGACGGAGGGCTACGAGCAGTACTTC. Amino acids: CASSFTGTEGYEQYF. The full variable domain, rest sourced from reference TRBV5-1 and TRBJ2-7, is KAGVTQTPRYLIKTRGQQVTLSCSPISGHRSVSWYQQTPGQGLQFLFEYFSETQRNKGNFPGRFSGRQFSNSRSEMNVSTLELGDSALYLCASSFTGTEGYEQYFGPGTRLTVT.

The chain links TRBV7-2 to TRBJ2-3; 10 nucleotides line up with TRBD2. Germline CDR1 and CDR2: SGHTA and FQGNSA. The CDR3 length is 14 residues. Trimming cost V 8 bases and J 0 bases; bases outside gene matches: 2. Here the CDR3 DNA reads TGTGCCAGCCGAGCGGGGGGGAGCACAGATACGCAGTATTTT. The encoded protein is CASRAGGSTDTQYF.

The chain couples TRBV7-2 to TRBJ2-1, with 10 bases lining up with TRBD2. Unmatched junction bases numbered 3, after V lost 1 base and J lost 0 bases. Germline loops: CDR1 SGHTA, CDR2 FQGNSA. The length of the CDR3 is 17 residues. The CDR3 coding sequence is TGTGCCAGCAGCTTAGTTAGCGGGGGGTTCTCCTACAATGAGCAGTTCTTC. This codes for CASSLVSGGFSYNEQFF.

The rearrangement uses TRBV10-2 and TRBJ2-1; 8 nucleotides match TRBD2. The ends lost 8 bases at V and 4 bases at J; junction bases unmatched: 10. This CDR3 comprises 15 residues. Germline CDR1 and CDR2: WSHSY and SAAADI. CDR3 residues: CASFLPGGGYNEQFF. CDR3 nucleotides: TGCGCCAGCTTCCTTCCCGGCGGGGGGTACAATGAGCAGTTCTTC.

The genes are TRBV6-4 and TRBJ2-5; no reliable D call. This CDR3 has 13 amino acids. Trimming removed 6 bases at V and 5 bases at J, with 13 bases between. The germline V gene encodes CDR1 MRHNA and CDR2 SNTAGT. DNA of the CDR3: TGTGCCAGCAGCCCATCCCCCGTGGAGACCCAGTACTTC. Protein: CASSPSPVETQYF.

The V call is TRBV7-9, the J call TRBJ1-1; D ambiguous. With 1 base removed from V and 2 bases from J, the gap between germline ends came to 8 bases. Germline values: CDR1 SEHNR, CDR2 FQNEAQ (reference sequence). This CDR3 is built from 14 residues. The CDR3 loop is CASSLVSFNTEAFF. The CDR3 DNA reads as TGTGCCAGCAGCTTAGTTTCCTTTAACACTGAAGCTTTCTTT. The full variable domain, rest sourced from reference TRBV7-9 and TRBJ1-1, is DTGVSQNPRHKITKRGQNVTFRCDPISEHNRLYWYRQTLGQGPEFLTYFQNEAQLEKSRLLSDRFSAERPKGSFSTLEIQRTEQGDSAMYLCASSLVSFNTEAFFGQGTRLTVV.

V is TRBV9 and J is TRBJ2-2; D is unclear. The ends were cut back, 3 bases at V and 1 base at J, with 7 bases in the middle. Germline V gene sequence: CDR1 SGDLS, CDR2 YYNGEE. CDR3 length: 14 amino acids. CDR3 amino acids: CASSEIMNTGELFF. Written as DNA, the CDR3 is TGTGCCAGCAGCGAAATCATGAACACCGGGGAGCTGTTTTTT.

The chain's CDR3 is CASSTRQGLNEKLFF. In nucleotides, the CDR3 is TGCGCCAGCAGCACCCGACAGGGATTAAATGAAAAACTGTTTTTT. The chain is built from TRBV4-1 and TRBJ1-4; 7 bases fit TRBD1. The CDR3 extends over 15 amino acids. CDR1 is MGHRA and CDR2 is YSYEKL in the germline V gene. The J segment lost 5 bases and the V segment lost 5 bases, leaving 8 bases of the junction unmatched.

V is TRBV13 and J is TRBJ2-7; no clear D. Germline V gene sequence: CDR1 PRHDT, CDR2 FYEKMQ (reference sequence). This CDR3 comprises 12 residues. V dropped 8 bases and J dropped 1 base, with 9 bases sitting between them. CDR3 residues: CASGRASYEQYF. In nucleotides, the CDR3 is TGTGCCAGCGGCAGAGCTTCCTACGAGCAGTACTTC.

The rearrangement links TRBV11-2 to TRBJ1-3, with a weak D call TRBD1 (5 bases). Germline CDR1 is SGHAT and CDR2 is FQNNGV. Trimming left V 1 base short and J 1 base short, with 11 bases between. This CDR3 spans 16 amino acids. CDR3 in DNA: TGTGCCAGCAGCTTAGTAAGGGGAAGGTCTGGAAACACCATATATTTT. Its protein is CASSLVRGRSGNTIYF.

The chain uses TRBV5-1 and TRBJ2-3; TRBD2 matches at 10 bases. In germline, CDR1 is SGHRS, CDR2 YFSETQ. The CDR3 runs to 16 residues. Germline trimming cut 5 bases from V and 6 bases from J; bases unmatched to any gene: 12. The CDR3 DNA reads as TGCGCCAGCAGTAGGGCTAGCGGGGGACGTGTGGATACGCAGTATTTT. Protein: CASSRASGGRVDTQYF. The full variable domain, completed using reference TRBV5-1 and TRBJ2-3, is KAGVTQTPRYLIKTRGQQVTLSCSPISGHRSVSWYQQTPGQGLQFLFEYFSETQRNKGNFPGRFSGRQFSNSRSEMNVSTLELGDSALYLCASSRASGGRVDTQYFGPGTRLTVL.

A single count supports this clone. The chain carries TRBV4-2 and TRBJ2-3, with D possibly matching TRBD2 (7 bases). V lost 1 base and J lost 0, with 11 bases in between. The CDR3 totals 16 residues. CDR1 and CDR2 from the germline V gene are LGHNA and YNFKEQ. The DNA for the CDR3 is TGTGCCAGCAGCCAAGCAGGGGAGGGGAGCACAGATACGCAGTATTTT. Translation: CASSQAGEGSTDTQYF.

This sequence joins TRBV5-1 and TRBJ2-3; 8 bases are shared with TRBD1. CDR3 length: 15 residues. Germline CDR1 is SGHRS and CDR2 is YFSETQ. J lost 3 bases, V lost 4 bases, and 7 bases had no gene match. The CDR3 spells CASSPTGGWTDTQYF. Written as DNA, the CDR3 is TGCGCCAGCAGCCCCACAGGGGGATGGACAGATACGCAGTATTTT.

Here the CDR3 reads CASSPYPWTGNSYNSPLHF. CDR3 nucleotides: TGTGCCAGCTCACCTTACCCATGGACAGGGAACTCCTATAATTCACCCCTCCACTTT. This chain joins TRBV18 and TRBJ1-6; 8 bases are a match to TRBD1. The CDR3 runs to 19 residues. J lost 0 bases, V lost 3 bases, and 10 bases had no gene match. Per germline, CDR1 KGHSH and CDR2 LQKENI.

The CDR3 nucleotides are TGCGCCAGCAGCTCACGGGGTGGGTCCTACAATGAGCAGTTCTTC. Translating gives CASSSRGGSYNEQFF. The chain combines TRBV4-1 with TRBJ2-1; D is possibly TRBD2 (5 bases). This CDR3 region has 15 residues. Trimming removed 5 bases at V and 1 base at J, with 12 bases between. Germline CDR1 reads MGHRA; CDR2 reads YSYEKL.

This chain connects TRBV2 to TRBJ2-1; D gene uncertain. V dropped 4 bases and J dropped 3 bases, with 10 bases sitting between them. CDR1 and CDR2 (germline): SNHLY, FYNNEI. CDR3 length equals 14 residues. The CDR3 DNA sequence: TGTGCCAGCAGTGGTAGATTTGACTACAATGAGCAGTTCTTC. The encoded protein is CASSGRFDYNEQFF.